This T cell receptor beta chain was obtained from a study of shared clonotypes between healthy human individuals. Overall study findings and caveats: Generation probability values for non-shared clonotypes were lower than those for clonotypes shared by all four donors.

To note about this clone: Its antigen is still unknown.

Sequencing used immunoSEQ multiplex PCR; TCRdb keeps in-frame clones, though not all of them. The sample shows over a million clones, approximately 96% of them seen only once. V lost 7 bases to trimming and J lost 0 bases, with 10 bases between them. Per the germline V gene, CDR1 is SGDLS and CDR2 is YYNGEE. CDR3 length equals 13 residues. The V and J genes are TRBV9 and TRBJ1-1; no clear D gene. Sequences were obtained from naive CD4+ T cells sorted from blood. The subset here: CD45RA+ positively selected. The sequence was obtained from a man aged 25 to 40 in good health. The DNA for the CDR3 is TGTGCCAGCGCGCACGGCATGAACACTGAAGCTTTCTTT. It is translated as CASAHGMNTEAFF. The full variable domain, in which reference TRBV9 and TRBJ1-1 provide the parts outside the CDR3, is DSGVTQTPKHLITATGQRVTLRCSPRSGDLSVYWYQQSLDQGLQFLIQYYNGEERAKGNILERFSAQQFPDLHSELNLSSLELGDSALYFCASAHGMNTEAFFGQGTRLTVV.